The rows below give T cell receptor beta chains drawn from one sample of a study of CD8 T cells in Susac syndrome. TCRdb reprocessed the immunoSEQ multiplex PCR reads with MiXCR, giving one entry per CDR3 protein. The profile shows approximately 120,000 distinct CDR3 sequences, more than 90% of them singletons. Sequencing was performed on CD4+ T cells from PBMCs. The receptor source for this set is a human donor in good health. CDR3s include the opening cysteine and the closing phenylalanine or tryptophan. The D gene is left open where the match is weak. Some rows have no size entry. The others give once, few or many, or a class for an expanded clone.

abundance,j_gene,v_gene,d_gene,CDR3aa,CDR3nt
once,TRBJ2-1,TRBV29-1,.,CSVFGAKLEQFF,TGCAGCGTTTTCGGGGCGAAGCTGGAGCAGTTCTTC
.,TRBJ2-1,TRBV20-1,TRBD2,CSARDSLSGSNEQFF,TGCAGTGCTAGAGATAGTCTTAGCGGGAGCAATGAGCAGTTCTTC
once,TRBJ1-2,TRBV19,.,CASSEWGHYGYTF,TGTGCCAGTAGCGAGTGGGGCCACTATGGCTACACCTTC
.,TRBJ2-5,TRBV11-2,TRBD2,CASSLPSGSQETQYF,TGTGCCAGCAGCCTACCTAGCGGGAGTCAAGAGACCCAGTACTTC
.,TRBJ1-5,TRBV6-5,.,CASSYSTIAAQHF,TGTGCCAGCAGTTACTCGACCATCGCAGCCCAGCATTTT
.,TRBJ1-2,TRBV6-1,.,CASSADSYGYTF,TGTGCCAGCAGTGCGGACAGCTATGGCTACACCTTC
.,TRBJ2-7,TRBV2,.,CATGVGYEQYF,TGTGCCACAGGGGTCGGGTACGAGCAGTACTTC
.,TRBJ1-2,TRBV30,.,CAWKADNLYGYTF,TGTGCCTGGAAGGCAGATAATCTTTATGGCTACACCTTC
.,TRBJ2-1,TRBV7-2,.,CASSPRVQEQFF,TGTGCCAGCAGCCCAAGGGTCCAGGAGCAGTTCTTC
.,TRBJ2-2,TRBV4-3,TRBD2,CASSPTGLAGTNTGELFF,TGCGCCAGCAGCCCTACGGGACTAGCGGGAACGAACACCGGGGAGCTGTTTTTT
.,TRBJ1-1,TRBV5-4,.,CASSSRGGNTEAFF,TGTGCCAGCAGCTCTCGGGGGGGTAACACTGAAGCTTTCTTT
.,TRBJ1-3,TRBV19,.,CASKAGSSGNTIYF,TGTGCCAGTAAGGCAGGCTCCTCTGGAAACACCATATATTTT
.,TRBJ1-5,TRBV7-9,.,CASSPQDQPQHF,TGTGCCAGCAGCCCACAGGACCAGCCCCAGCATTTT
.,TRBJ1-4,TRBV3-1,.,CASSQDQRTAEKLFF,TGTGCCAGCAGCCAAGATCAGCGGACGGCAGAAAAACTGTTTTTT
.,TRBJ1-5,TRBV6-6,.,CASSSQDTSRQPQHF,TGTGCCAGCAGTTCCCAGGACACGAGCCGTCAGCCCCAGCATTTT
.,TRBJ2-2,TRBV5-4,TRBD1,CASNPGGGQGVSGELFF,TGTGCCAGCAACCCCGGGGGGGGACAGGGGGTGTCCGGGGAGCTGTTTTTT
.,TRBJ2-3,TRBV20-1,.,CSARDLKRAADTQYF,TGCAGTGCTAGAGATCTAAAGCGAGCGGCAGATACGCAGTATTTT
.,TRBJ2-5,TRBV15,.,CATSNPYQETQYF,TGTGCCACCAGCAACCCGTACCAAGAGACCCAGTACTTC
.,TRBJ2-2,TRBV2,.,CASSEGPGLRLFF,TGTGCCAGCAGTGAAGGCCCCGGACTTAGGCTGTTTTTT
.,TRBJ2-7,TRBV14,.,CASSQAGGRYF,TGTGCCAGCAGCCAGGCCGGAGGACGATACTTC
.,TRBJ1-2,TRBV4-1,TRBD1,CASSQDNRGYNYGYTF,TGCGCCAGCAGCCAAGATAACAGGGGGTATAACTATGGCTACACCTTC
.,TRBJ2-1,TRBV2,TRBD2,CASTGLAGINEQFF,TGTGCCAGCACAGGACTAGCGGGAATCAATGAGCAGTTCTTC
few,TRBJ1-1,TRBV29-1,.,CSSEANSLPMGTEAFF,TGCAGTTCGGAGGCAAACTCTCTTCCAATGGGGACTGAAGCTTTCTTT
.,TRBJ2-7,TRBV7-2,.,CASMSGAGSYEQYF,TGTGCCAGCATGAGTGGGGCGGGATCCTACGAGCAGTACTTC
.,TRBJ2-3,TRBV29-1,TRBD2,CSTTSGEGDTQYF,TGCAGCACAACTAGCGGGGAGGGAGATACGCAGTATTTT
.,TRBJ2-2,TRBV12-3/TRBV12-4,.,CASSFRTANTGELFF,TGTGCCAGCAGTTTCAGGACAGCAAACACCGGGGAGCTGTTTTTT
.,TRBJ2-2,TRBV20-1,TRBD2,CSAPSGGNTGELFF,TGCAGTGCCCCGTCGGGGGGTAACACCGGGGAGCTGTTTTTT
.,TRBJ1-5,TRBV25-1,.,CASSEGLGFLEQPQHF,TGTGCCAGCAGTGAAGGGTTGGGGTTTTTAGAGCAGCCCCAGCATTTT
.,TRBJ2-1,TRBV11-2,TRBD2,CASRASGRALLNEQFF,TGTGCCAGCAGGGCTAGCGGGAGGGCCCTTCTCAATGAGCAGTTCTTC
.,TRBJ1-1,TRBV18,.,CASSPTPDNTEAFF,TGTGCCAGCTCACCAACCCCCGACAACACTGAAGCTTTCTTT
.,TRBJ1-1,TRBV20-1,.,CSARPGGNTEAFF,TGCAGTGCTAGGCCCGGAGGGAACACTGAAGCTTTCTTT
.,TRBJ2-7,TRBV19,TRBD1,CASSSVFGQGAWEQYF,TGTGCCAGTAGTAGCGTTTTCGGACAGGGGGCTTGGGAGCAGTACTTC
.,TRBJ1-2,TRBV18,TRBD1,CASSPDRSSIYGYTF,TGTGCCAGCTCACCGGACAGGTCTAGCATCTATGGCTACACCTTC
.,TRBJ1-1,TRBV30,.,CAWRTGLGRTEAFF,TGTGCCTGGAGGACGGGACTTGGTCGCACTGAAGCTTTCTTT
.,TRBJ1-5,TRBV4-1,.,CASSQAGGGNQPQHF,TGCGCCAGCAGCCAAGCGGGGGGCGGAAATCAGCCCCAGCATTTT
.,TRBJ1-2,TRBV10-3,.,CAISPNREGDGYTF,TGTGCCATCAGCCCAAACAGGGAGGGGGATGGCTACACCTTC
.,TRBJ2-4,TRBV20-1,.,CSASYYSGGGKNIQYF,TGCAGTGCTAGTTACTACTCAGGGGGAGGGAAAAACATTCAGTACTTC
.,TRBJ2-7,TRBV4-1,.,CASSQVYGIQYEQYF,TGCGCCAGCAGCCAAGTTTACGGGATACAATACGAGCAGTACTTC
once,TRBJ2-7,TRBV10-3,.,CAISESGSTYEQYF,TGTGCCATCAGTGAGAGCGGCTCGACCTACGAGCAGTACTTC
.,TRBJ2-7,TRBV20-1,TRBD2,CSAREGGSGVEQYF,TGCAGTGCTAGAGAAGGGGGTAGCGGGGTCGAGCAGTACTTC
.,TRBJ2-7,TRBV6-5,.,CASSYSIHTLEQYF,TGTGCCAGCAGTTACTCGATCCATACTCTCGAGCAGTACTTC
.,TRBJ2-3,TRBV7-2,TRBD2,CASSLAGGNTDTQYF,TGTGCCAGCAGCCTAGCGGGAGGGAACACAGATACGCAGTATTTT
.,TRBJ2-7,TRBV6-5,.,CASSYSRFGQTYEQYF,TGTGCCAGCAGTTACTCGAGGTTCGGCCAGACCTACGAGCAGTACTTC
.,TRBJ2-3,TRBV5-4,TRBD2,CASSMSSGSTDTQYF,TGTGCCAGCAGCATGTCTAGCGGGAGCACAGATACGCAGTATTTT
.,TRBJ2-1,TRBV7-7,TRBD2,CASKRTSGSDEQFF,TGTGCTAGCAAGCGGACTAGCGGGAGCGATGAGCAGTTCTTC
.,TRBJ2-7,TRBV20-1,.,CSGIPQAGTYEQYF,TGCAGTGGTATCCCGCAGGCGGGGACCTACGAGCAGTACTTC